One and the same sample provided the 27 T cell receptor beta chains below, sequenced in a study of T cell repertoires in cytomegalovirus infection. TCRdb analysed the reads with MiXCR anew, one entry per CDR3 protein. The data contain some 320,000 distinct CDR3 sequences, about 29% of them seen just once; the ten biggest clones take up 20%. These TCRs' antigens remain unknown. The material sequenced was cultured PBMCs, taken from culture after CMV antigen stimulation. Receptors originate from a human donor in good health (CMV status not recorded). Some clones in this sample may be carry-over from other donors' samples.

This clonotype came up many times. This chain uses TRBV6-1 with TRBJ2-1; 8 bases align to TRBD1. This CDR3 comprises 17 residues. Germline CDR1 is MNHNS and CDR2 is SASEGT. Trimming at V came to 5 bases and at J to 3 bases, leaving 12 bases not matched to a gene. The CDR3 spells CASSPTGSGQVYNEQFF. The DNA for the CDR3 is TGTGCCAGCAGTCCAACCGGTTCGGGACAGGTCTACAATGAGCAGTTCTTC.

The chain has TRBV12-3 or TRBV12-4 and TRBJ1-5, with D unclear. This CDR3 is 13 amino acids long. The V end was cut by 3 bases, the J end by 5 bases, with 8 bases between. Here the CDR3 DNA reads TGTGCCAGCAGTTTTTTAGAAGATCAGCCCCAGCATTTT. Amino acids: CASSFLEDQPQHF.

This clonotype has ten or more counts. The chain combines TRBV27 with TRBJ1-4; 9 nucleotides align to TRBD1. The V gene's germline CDR1 is MNHEY and CDR2 SMNVEV (reference sequence). The CDR3 is 16 residues long. V lost 6 bases and J lost 3; bases outside the gene matches: 8. CDR3 sequence (DNA): TGTGCCAGCAGAGTGACAGGGGGTAGGGCTAATGAAAAACTGTTTTTT. Encoded protein: CASRVTGGRANEKLFF.

This clonotype was found a few times. V gene TRBV19 combines with J gene TRBJ2-1, with 8 bases that match TRBD2. J lost 7 bases, V lost 0 bases, and 8 bases had no gene match. The CDR3 spans 16 residues. Looked up from germline, CDR1 is LNHDA and CDR2 is SQIVND (reference sequence). CDR3 residues: CASSIDPGGATNEQFF. DNA for the CDR3: TGTGCCAGTAGTATAGATCCGGGGGGGGCCACGAATGAGCAGTTCTTC.

The J gene is TRBJ2-7, the V gene TRBV19; no firm D call. This CDR3 has 14 amino acids. V lost 8 bases and J lost 5, with 19 bases in between. Germline-derived CDR1 and CDR2 are LNHDA and SQIVND (reference sequence). CDR3 region: CASHSGLEVDEQYF. The CDR3 coding sequence is TGTGCCAGTCATTCCGGCTTGGAAGTGGACGAGCAGTACTTC.

The chain couples TRBV2 to TRBJ1-2; 8 positions match TRBD1. The CDR3 extends over 16 amino acids. Looked up from germline, CDR1 is SNHLY and CDR2 is FYNNEI. Losses at the gene ends were 2 bases for V and 8 bases for J; bases not matched to a gene: 13. The CDR3: CASSERSGQGLYGYTF. The DNA of the CDR3 is TGTGCCAGCAGTGAAAGAAGTGGACAGGGATTATACGGCTACACCTTC.

This clonotype was detected only a few times. This chain joins TRBV12-5 and TRBJ1-2; a weak D match, TRBD1 (5 bases). Per the germline V gene, CDR1 is LGHNT and CDR2 is FRNRAP. There are 12 residues in the CDR3. V lost 3 bases and J 3 bases, leaving 5 bases between the germline ends. The CDR3 reads CASGLGDYGYTF. CDR3 bases: TGTGCTAGTGGTTTAGGGGACTATGGCTACACCTTC. Full variable domain (rest looked up from reference TRBV12-5 and TRBJ1-2): DARVTQTPRHKVTEMGQEVTMRCQPILGHNTVFWYRQTMMQGLELLAYFRNRAPLDDSGMPKDRFSAEMPDATLATLKIQPSEPRDSAVYFCASGLGDYGYTFGSGTRLTVV.

The V gene is TRBV20-1, the J gene TRBJ2-1; a weak D match, TRBD2 (6 bases). Trimming took off 5 bases at V and 6 bases at J, with 14 bases between the two ends. The CDR3 runs 13 residues. CDR1 DFQATT and CDR2 SNEGSKA come from the germline V gene (reference sequence). The CDR3 DNA reads TGCAGTGCTTCTCCGGGACTGGGCAATGAGCAGTTCTTC. It codes for CSASPGLGNEQFF.

The rearrangement uses TRBV20-1 and TRBJ2-5, with 7 bases matching TRBD2. Germline values: CDR1 DFQATT, CDR2 SNEGSKA (reference sequence). The J segment lost 2 bases and the V segment lost 4 bases, leaving 10 bases of the junction unmatched. The CDR3 is 15 amino acids. This CDR3 is CSAIPREPVQETQYF. The CDR3 DNA reads TGCAGTGCTATCCCGCGGGAGCCGGTACAAGAGACCCAGTACTTC.

This clonotype has a handful of counts. V gene TRBV20-1 combines with J gene TRBJ2-1; 8 positions agree with TRBD2. Germline V gene sequence: CDR1 DFQATT, CDR2 SNEGSKA (reference sequence). This CDR3 has 15 amino acids. Unmatched junction bases numbered 11, after V lost 3 bases and J lost 7 bases. The CDR3 sequence is CSARPRLAPRNEQFF. In nucleotides, the CDR3 is TGCAGTGCTAGGCCCAGACTAGCGCCTCGAAATGAGCAGTTCTTC.

The chain combines TRBV12-3 or TRBV12-4 with TRBJ1-1; tentative D call: TRBD1 (6 bases). The CDR3 has 15 amino acids. Trimming stripped 2 bases from V and 0 bases from J, with 10 bases between. The CDR3 sequence: CASSLRTVMNTEAFF. The CDR3 bases are TGTGCCAGCAGTTTACGGACAGTCATGAACACTGAAGCTTTCTTT.

The sample holds a few counts of this clonotype. The chain is built from TRBV5-6 and TRBJ2-5; D might be TRBD1 (6 bases). V lost 3 bases, J lost 2 bases, and 8 bases lay in between. In germline, CDR1 is SGHDT, CDR2 YYEEEE. The CDR3 consists of 13 residues. DNA for the CDR3: TGTGCCAGCAGCTCGACAGGTCAAGAGACCCAGTACTTC. Protein sequence: CASSSTGQETQYF.

The chain carries TRBV19 and TRBJ2-1; no firm D call. From germline, CDR1 is LNHDA and CDR2 SQIVND (reference sequence). The CDR3 covers 16 residues. V was trimmed by 0 bases and J by 2 bases, leaving 11 bases between them. The CDR3 sequence is CASSIDPTAPYNEQFF. The CDR3 nucleotides are TGTGCCAGTAGTATAGATCCAACAGCTCCCTACAATGAGCAGTTCTTC. The complete variable domain, with remaining parts taken from reference TRBV19 and TRBJ2-1, reads DGGITQSPKYLFRKEGQNVTLSCEQNLNHDAMYWYRQDPGQGLRLIYYSQIVNDFQKGDIAEGYSVSREKKESFPLTVTSAQKNPTAFYLCASSIDPTAPYNEQFFGPGTRLTVL.

V gene TRBV4-1 combines with J gene TRBJ2-5; 8 bases match TRBD2. Trimming cost V 1 base and J 6 bases; bases outside gene matches: 10. The V gene's germline CDR1 is MGHRA and CDR2 YSYEKL. The CDR3 spans 16 residues. CDR3 protein: CASSQGSGGPGKTQYF. DNA for the CDR3: TGCGCCAGCAGCCAAGGGTCGGGAGGGCCGGGGAAGACCCAGTACTTC.

The V and J genes are TRBV7-2 and TRBJ2-7, with a possible D match to TRBD2 (7 bases). The CDR3 runs to 14 residues. Germline loops: CDR1 SGHTA, CDR2 FQGNSA. Trimming removed 3 bases from V and 4 bases from J, with 13 bases in between. In nucleotides, the CDR3 is TGTGCCAGCAGCTTGGACAGCGGGGCGTACGAGCAGTACTTC. Amino acids: CASSLDSGAYEQYF.

The V call is TRBV7-9, the J call TRBJ2-7; D gene uncertain. Germline CDR1 reads SEHNR; CDR2 reads FQNEAQ (reference sequence). The CDR3 consists of 12 residues. Trimming stripped 5 bases from V and 7 bases from J, with 12 bases between. The CDR3 loop reads CASSPSPGEQYF. The CDR3 nucleotides read TGTGCCAGCAGCCCCAGCCCCGGTGAGCAGTACTTC.

The chain carries TRBV7-2 and TRBJ2-2; TRBD2 aligns across 12 bases. V lost 5 bases to trimming and J lost 6 bases; unmatched junction nucleotides: 16. CDR3 size: 19 residues. The germline V gene has CDR1 SGHTA and CDR2 FQGNSA. CDR3 protein: CASSVRLAGALVLPGELFF. The CDR3 region has the DNA TGTGCCAGCAGCGTCCGACTAGCGGGGGCTCTCGTTCTACCCGGGGAGCTGTTTTTT. The full variable domain, with the rest looked up from reference TRBV7-2 and TRBJ2-2, is GAGVSQSPSNKVTEKGKDVELRCDPISGHTALYWYRQSLGQGLEFLIYFQGNSAPDKSGLPSDRFSAERTGGSVSTLTIQRTQQEDSAVYLCASSVRLAGALVLPGELFFGEGSRLTVL.

This clonotype was picked up a small number of times. V and J are TRBV6-6 and TRBJ1-6; 7 bases are shared with TRBD1. J lost 5 bases, V lost 0 bases, and 4 bases had no gene match. CDR1 is MNHNY, CDR2 SVGAGI, per germline (reference sequence). The CDR3 loop spans 16 amino acids. The CDR3 DNA reads as TGTGCCAGCAGTTACTCACCTGACAGGGATAATTCACCCCTCCACTTT. It codes for CASSYSPDRDNSPLHF.

The V gene is TRBV9, the J gene TRBJ1-3, with D possibly TRBD1 on 6 matching bases. V dropped 4 bases and J dropped 0 bases, with 11 bases sitting between them. Per the germline V gene, CDR1 is SGDLS and CDR2 is YYNGEE. The CDR3 sequence is 15 residues long. DNA for the CDR3: TGTGCCAGCAGCCTACGGACAGACTCTGGAAACACCATATATTTT. Translation gives CASSLRTDSGNTIYF.

A few counts support this clonotype. The rearrangement links TRBV20-1 to TRBJ1-5; tentatively, D is TRBD1 (6 bases). Deletions cut 1 base from V and 0 bases from J, with 25 bases between. The CDR3 sequence is 20 residues long. Germline V gene data show CDR1 as DFQATT and CDR2 as SNEGSKA (reference sequence). The CDR3 loop reads CSARGPYGDNFKLSNQPQHF. In DNA form, the CDR3 reads TGCAGTGCTAGAGGCCCTTATGGGGACAACTTTAAACTTAGCAATCAGCCCCAGCATTTT.

In its sample, this clonotype was seen a few times. In DNA, the CDR3 is TGTGCCAGCAGTGGGGACAGGGGGCATCAGCCCCAGCATTTT. It encodes CASSGDRGHQPQHF. The chain recombines TRBV6-1 with TRBJ1-5; 12 nucleotides line up with TRBD1. Germline V gives CDR1 MNHNS, CDR2 SASEGT. This CDR3 has 14 residues. Losses at the gene ends were 4 bases for V and 5 bases for J; bases not matched to a gene: 0.

This sequence joins TRBV24-1 and TRBJ2-3; 13 nucleotides match TRBD2. CDR1 and CDR2 (germline): KGHDR, SFDVKD. There are 16 residues in the CDR3. The ends lost 4 bases at V and 3 bases at J; junction bases unmatched: 3. The CDR3: CATSDWTSGSTDTQYF. Written as DNA, the CDR3 is TGTGCCACCAGTGACTGGACTAGCGGGAGTACAGATACGCAGTATTTT.

The sample holds a few counts of this clonotype. The CDR3 DNA reads as TGTGCCAGCAGCACAAGACAGGGGTCGAAGAGCACCGGGGAGCTGTTTTTT. This codes for CASSTRQGSKSTGELFF. The genes are TRBV7-6 and TRBJ2-2; 8 nucleotides match TRBD1. The CDR3 runs to 17 residues. Germline V CDR1 and CDR2: SGHVS, FNYEAQ. Trimming cost V 5 bases and J 4 bases; bases outside gene matches: 12. Looking up the rest from reference TRBV7-6 and TRBJ2-2 gives the full variable domain: GAGVSQSPRYKVTKRGQDVALRCDPISGHVSLYWYRQALGQGPEFLTYFNYEAQQDKSGLPNDRFSAERPEGSISTLTIQRTEQRDSAMYRCASSTRQGSKSTGELFFGEGSRLTVL.

The table lists this clonotype with a few counts. The chain is built from TRBV7-8 and TRBJ2-7; the D is unclear. Between the trimmed V and J ends, which lost 5 bases and 3 bases, there was a span of 11 bases. There are 13 residues in the CDR3. Germline assignment: CDR1 SGHVS and CDR2 FQNEAQ. CDR3 protein: CASSKPPGYEQYF. The CDR3, as DNA: TGTGCCAGCAGCAAGCCCCCAGGCTACGAGCAGTACTTC.

This clonotype was found a few times. The chain recombines TRBV28 with TRBJ1-4, with 7 bases identical to TRBD1. Germline loops: CDR1 MDHEN, CDR2 SYDVKM. The junction had 8 bases not matched to a gene; V was cut back by 5 bases and J by 8 bases. The CDR3 loop spans 14 amino acids. The CDR3 loop is CASSLDRAVEKLFF. DNA of the CDR3: TGTGCCAGCAGTCTTGACAGGGCAGTAGAAAAACTGTTTTTT. Using reference TRBV28 and TRBJ1-4 for the parts outside the CDR3, the full variable domain is DVKVTQSSRYLVKRTGEKVFLECVQDMDHENMFWYRQDPGLGLRLIYFSYDVKMKEKGDIPEGYSVSREKKERFSLILESASTNQTSMYLCASSLDRAVEKLFFGSGTQLSVL.

This chain uses TRBV27 with TRBJ1-5, with TRBD1 matching 7 bases. CDR3 length equals 13 residues. Germline CDR1 reads MNHEY; CDR2 reads SMNVEV (reference sequence). The ends lost 6 bases at V and 5 bases at J; junction bases unmatched: 4. The CDR3: CASRPTGDQPQHF. The CDR3 region has the DNA TGTGCCAGCAGGCCTACAGGGGATCAGCCCCAGCATTTT.

This clonotype has a count of ten or more. J is TRBJ2-2 and V is TRBV7-8, with no clear D. Trimming cost V 1 base and J 0 bases, with 3 bases left between them. The CDR3 totals 14 residues. Germline lookup yields CDR1 SGHVS and CDR2 FQNEAQ. Written as DNA, the CDR3 is TGTGCCAGCAGCTTAGTCCCGAACACCGGGGAGCTGTTTTTT. Translation: CASSLVPNTGELFF.